The rows below give T cell receptor beta chains drawn from one sample of a study of blood T cell repertoires in COVID-19. Repertoires were generated with immunoSEQ multiplex PCR, while TCRdb's copy carries only in-frame clones and drops some. The table lists over 35,000 clones, roughly 88% of them singletons. The sequencing input was peripheral blood. The receptors shown here come from a man between 60 and 75 years old with active COVID-19. CDR3s leave out the opening cysteine and the closing phenylalanine or tryptophan.

TRBV6-4 ASSDSSGRWNEQF
TRBV12-5 ASGLKDRGPGFTEAF
TRBV21-1 ASSWGEEGNQPQH
TRBV5-1 ASSLAASGSSYNEQF
TRBV11-1 ASSLGSVYSYEQY
TRBV30 AWAVNSGNTIY
TRBV28 ASSLSAQSYGYT
TRBV30 AWSPGARGYT
TRBV18 ASSPREGSGYT
TRBV25-1 ASSESLAGGQETQY
TRBV18 ASSPPSRVYEQY
TRBV9 ASSVGSRAGLGETQY
TRBV10-3 AISETTSHEQY
TRBV28 ASSLGIYGGGNQPQH
TRBV3-1/TRBV3-2 ASSQDLTNYNEQF
TRBV6-2/TRBV6-3 ASSPAGGAYEQY